The 14 T cell receptor beta chains in this list originate from one sample, sequenced in a study of blood T cells in healthy people across ages. A second roughly 6 to 12 cycle PCR used barcoded and J-beta primers. Each CDR3 protein gets one entry after TCRdb re-called the 5' RACE reads with MiXCR. The sample lists 780,000 or so distinct CDR3 sequences; just over 55% were seen once. The sample comprised blood. These TCRs come from a man aged 40-55 years in good health.

This clonotype appeared a few times. The chain uses TRBV12-3 or TRBV12-4 and TRBJ1-1, with D hard to call. The CDR3 has 13 residues. Trimming shortened V by 3 bases and J by 11 bases, and 16 bases separated the two germline ends. CDR3 sequence reads: CASSLRQELEAFF. The CDR3 DNA reads TGTGCCAGCAGTTTGAGGCAGGAACTAGAGGCTTTCTTT.

The gene calls are TRBV24-1 and TRBJ2-5; possibly TRBD2 for D (5 bases). V lost 5 bases, J lost 3 bases, and 15 bases lay in between. The CDR3 runs 15 residues. CDR1 and CDR2 (germline): KGHDR, SFDVKD. CDR3 loop: CATSGRQGLKETQYF. CDR3 nucleotides: TGTGCCACCAGTGGGAGGCAAGGGCTAAAAGAGACCCAGTACTTC.

This clonotype was picked up a small number of times. The CDR3 sequence: CSGDRGGNTEAFF. CDR3 DNA: TGCAGCGGTGACAGGGGTGGGAACACTGAAGCTTTCTTT. This chain uses TRBV29-1 with TRBJ1-1; 8 bases match TRBD1. The length of the CDR3 is 13 residues. From germline, CDR1 is SQVTM and CDR2 ANQGSEA. The ends lost 7 bases at V and 1 base at J; junction bases unmatched: 5.

This clonotype has only a few counts. The rearrangement links TRBV5-1 to TRBJ2-1; no clear D. The CDR3 consists of 14 residues. V was pared by 2 bases and J by 8 bases, with 14 bases between. The germline gives CDR1 SGHRS, CDR2 YFSETQ. The CDR3: CASSFRSSGDEQFF. CDR3 bases: TGCGCCAGCAGCTTTAGGTCAAGTGGCGATGAGCAGTTCTTC. Variable domain in full (rest from reference TRBV5-1 and TRBJ2-1): KAGVTQTPRYLIKTRGQQVTLSCSPISGHRSVSWYQQTPGQGLQFLFEYFSETQRNKGNFPGRFSGRQFSNSRSEMNVSTLELGDSALYLCASSFRSSGDEQFFGPGTRLTVL.

For the CDR3, the DNA is TGCAGTCCCGGACAGGCTGCAACTAATGAAAAACTGTTTTTT. This gives the protein CSPGQAATNEKLFF. The chain joins TRBV20-1 to TRBJ1-4; 7 nucleotides match TRBD1. Trimming cost V 8 bases and J 0 bases; bases outside gene matches: 6. The CDR3 covers 14 residues. Germline V gene data show CDR1 as DFQATT and CDR2 as SNEGSKA (reference sequence).

The chain combines TRBV21-1 with TRBJ1-4; the table gives TRBD1 as D, unverified against the DNA. TRBV21-1 is a known pseudogene. CDR3 length: 12 amino acids. CDR3 nucleotides: TGTGCCAGCAGCCCCCCCTTAGGTATACTGTTTTTT. It encodes CASSPPLGILFF.

The chain joins TRBV28 to TRBJ2-5; D is unclear. The germline CDR1 and CDR2 sequences are MDHEN and SYDVKM. Trimming removed 2 bases at V and 3 bases at J, with 19 bases between. This CDR3 spans 17 amino acids. The CDR3 DNA follows: TGTGCCAGCAGTTTAGTCCCGGCCGGCCCCCACAAAGAGACCCAGTACTTC. This gives the protein CASSLVPAGPHKETQYF.

The CDR3 DNA sequence: TGCAGTGCTAGAGATGAACAGAATCTATATAGCAATCAGCCCCAGCATTTT. It yields the protein CSARDEQNLYSNQPQHF. This chain connects TRBV20-1 to TRBJ1-5; D gene ambiguous. The CDR3 runs 17 residues. V lost 0 bases, J lost 0 bases, and 15 bases lay in between. Germline V gene sequence: CDR1 DFQATT, CDR2 SNEGSKA (reference sequence).

The genes are TRBV24-1 and TRBJ2-5; 10 positions agree with TRBD2. This CDR3 spans 16 amino acids. Germline-derived CDR1 and CDR2 are KGHDR and SFDVKD. V lost 5 bases, J lost 4 bases, and 9 bases stayed unmatched. CDR3 sequence reads: CATSAPSGSEAETQYF. Written as DNA, the CDR3 is TGTGCCACCAGTGCCCCTAGCGGGAGTGAGGCAGAGACCCAGTACTTC.

The gene calls are TRBV20-1 and TRBJ2-7; D perhaps matches TRBD1 (6 bases). Matching the DNA end better, TRBJ2-4 makes the J call doubtful. CDR3 length equals 13 residues. CDR1 and CDR2 from the germline V gene are DFQATT and SNEGSKA (reference sequence). CDR3 loop: CSAKGHRLNIQYF. The DNA for the CDR3 is TGCAGTGCAAAGGGACACCGCCTTAACATTCAGTACTTC.

For the CDR3, the DNA is TGTGCCAGCAGTTTCCTGGGACTCACAGAGACCCAGTACTTC. Amino acid sequence: CASSFLGLTETQYF. The chain joins TRBV28 to TRBJ2-7; possibly TRBD2 for D (6 bases). Gene TRBJ2-5 matches the end of the DNA better, so the J call may be wrong. This CDR3 spans 14 amino acids. Germline loops: CDR1 MDHEN, CDR2 SYDVKM.

J is TRBJ2-5 and V is TRBV29-1; possible D gene TRBD1, 5 bases. The CDR3 sequence is 11 residues long. The V end lost 3 bases, the J end lost 4 bases, and 6 bases lay between the germline ends. Germline CDR1 reads SQVTM; CDR2 reads ANQGSEA. Here the CDR3 DNA reads TGCAGCGTTGATGACAGAGAGACCCAGTACTTC. Translation: CSVDDRETQYF.

CDR3 bases: TGTGCCACTTCCGGGACAGGGATTAGCACAGATACGCAGTATTTT. This sequence encodes CATSGTGISTDTQYF. The gene calls are TRBV2 and TRBJ2-3, with 9 bases fitting TRBD1. Germline assignment: CDR1 SNHLY and CDR2 FYNNEI. With V trimmed by 10 bases and J by 0 bases, 8 bases remained unmatched. The CDR3 is made up of 15 amino acids.

V and J are TRBV20-1 and TRBJ1-2; D may be TRBD1 (5 bases). The germline V gene encodes CDR1 DFQATT and CDR2 SNEGSKA (reference sequence). Trimming removed 6 bases from V and 4 bases from J, with 12 bases in between. This CDR3 spans 12 amino acids. DNA of the CDR3: TGCAGTGCGAAACCGGGGGGCTATGGCTACACCTTC. Amino acids: CSAKPGGYGYTF.